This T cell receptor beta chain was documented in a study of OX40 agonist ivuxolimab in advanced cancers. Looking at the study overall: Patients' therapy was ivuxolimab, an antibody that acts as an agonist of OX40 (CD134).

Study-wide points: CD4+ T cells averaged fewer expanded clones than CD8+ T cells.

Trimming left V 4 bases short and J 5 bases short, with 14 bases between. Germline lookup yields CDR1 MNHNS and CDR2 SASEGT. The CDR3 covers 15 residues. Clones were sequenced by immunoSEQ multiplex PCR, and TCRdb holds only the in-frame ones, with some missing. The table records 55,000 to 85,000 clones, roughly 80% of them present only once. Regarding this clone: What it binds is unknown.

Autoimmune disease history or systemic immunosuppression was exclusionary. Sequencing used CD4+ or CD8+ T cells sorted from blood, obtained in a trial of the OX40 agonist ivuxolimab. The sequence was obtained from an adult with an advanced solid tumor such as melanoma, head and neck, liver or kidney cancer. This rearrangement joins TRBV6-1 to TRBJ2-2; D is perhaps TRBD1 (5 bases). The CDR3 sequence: CASSVTVPGTGELFF. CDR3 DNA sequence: TGTGCCAGCAGTGTGACAGTTCCCGGAACCGGGGAGCTGTTTTTT.